The T cell receptor (beta chain) under discussion was sequenced for a study of shared clonotypes between healthy human individuals. Notes on the study in general: Lower generation probabilities were found for non-shared clonotypes than for those shared by all four donors. Deeper or shallower sequencing was expected to change how clonotypes are shared among donors. Inspection by rarefaction showed sorted-subset sequencing to be incomplete despite large depth.

Execution of the assay was at deep level. Assay used: immunoSEQ multiplex PCR; TCRdb lists only in-frame clones, some missing. The sample lists over a million clones, more than 75% occurring once. The germline gives CDR1 SGHDN, CDR2 FVKESK. V lost 4 bases and J lost 4, with 13 bases in between. This CDR3 is built from 15 residues. As for this clone: Its antigen is currently unknown.

The source is a man younger than 35 in good health. Some clones in this sample may be carry-over from other donors' samples. This chain uses TRBV14 with TRBJ2-2; D is unresolved. Sequences were obtained from memory CD4+ T cells from PBMCs. Subset in this sample: CD45RA-negative fraction. The CDR3 here is CASSLLGVGTGELFF. CDR3 DNA: TGTGCCAGCAGCCTCCTTGGGGTAGGCACCGGGGAGCTGTTTTTT.